This T cell receptor beta chain was recovered during a study of blood T cell repertoires in COVID-19. Study summary: The samples span acute and convalescent COVID-19 from the United States, Italy and Spain. T cells, B-cell-depleted T cells, or PBMCs provided the cDNA or gDNA that served as material.

V was clipped by 5 bases and J by 7 bases; unmatched bases: 7. Germline lookup yields CDR1 LNHDA and CDR2 SQIVND (reference sequence). This CDR3 contains 14 residues. As originally analysed: Amplifying reference gene primers gave estimates of nucleated cell counts. Generated by immunoSEQ multiplex PCR, the TCRdb table keeps only in-frame clones and is missing some. V, J and clone size are those of that table, while D and trimming were read from the DNA. The sample holds some 150,000 clones, under 85% seen once. This clone was counted a single time. Sample: peripheral blood. The receptor's source is a human donor in a cohort sampled during active COVID-19. J is TRBJ2-1 and V is TRBV19, with 8 positions matching TRBD1. As DNA, the CDR3 is TGTGCCAGTAGTGTCCGGACAGGGACGAATGAGCAGTTCTTC. Its translation is CASSVRTGTNEQFF.